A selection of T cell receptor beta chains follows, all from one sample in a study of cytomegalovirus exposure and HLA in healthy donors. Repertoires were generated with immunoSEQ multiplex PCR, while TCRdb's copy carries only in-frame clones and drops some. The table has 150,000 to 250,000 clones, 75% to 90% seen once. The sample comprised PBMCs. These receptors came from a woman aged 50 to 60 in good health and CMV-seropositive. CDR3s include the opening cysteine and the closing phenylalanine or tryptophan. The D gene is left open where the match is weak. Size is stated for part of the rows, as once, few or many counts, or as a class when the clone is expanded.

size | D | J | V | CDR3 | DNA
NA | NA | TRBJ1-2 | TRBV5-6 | CASSLYALRGYGYTF | TGTGCCAGCAGCTTGTACGCGCTCAGGGGCTATGGCTACACCTTC
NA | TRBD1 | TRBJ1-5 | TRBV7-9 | CASSSGTGNQPQHF | TGTGCCAGCAGTTCCGGGACAGGGAACCAGCCCCAGCATTTT
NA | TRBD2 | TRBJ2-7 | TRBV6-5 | CASRRTGGYEQYF | TGTGCCAGCAGGAGGACGGGGGGCTACGAGCAGTACTTC
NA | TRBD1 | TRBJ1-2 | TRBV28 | CASRVDRGQYGYTF | TGTGCCAGCAGGGTCGACAGGGGGCAATATGGCTACACCTTC
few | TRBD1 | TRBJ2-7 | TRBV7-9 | CASSFYQGAQDEQYF | TGTGCCAGCAGCTTCTACCAGGGGGCTCAAGACGAGCAGTACTTC
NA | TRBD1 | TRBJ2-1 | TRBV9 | CASSPRGQVYNEQFF | TGTGCCAGCAGCCCCAGGGGACAGGTCTACAATGAGCAGTTCTTC
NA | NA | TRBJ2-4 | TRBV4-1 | CASSQPDTVAKNSQYF | TGCGCCAGCAGCCAGCCGGACACCGTAGCCAAAAACAGTCAGTACTTC
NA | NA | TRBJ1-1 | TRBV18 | CASSPAGHPEAFF | TGTGCCAGCTCACCGGCCGGACACCCTGAAGCTTTCTTT
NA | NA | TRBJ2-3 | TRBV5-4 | CASSRRGGTDTQYF | TGTGCCAGCAGCCGCAGGGGCGGCACAGATACGCAGTATTTT
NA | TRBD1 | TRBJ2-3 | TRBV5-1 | CASSLSGQGLDTQYF | TGCGCCAGCAGCTTGTCAGGACAGGGGCTAGATACGCAGTATTTT
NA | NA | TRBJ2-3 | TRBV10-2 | CASGGQGVSTDTQYF | TGCGCCAGCGGAGGGCAGGGGGTAAGCACAGATACGCAGTATTTT
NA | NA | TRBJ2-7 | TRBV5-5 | CASSLRVGEHEQYF | TGTGCCAGCAGCCTCCGAGTGGGAGAGCACGAGCAGTACTTC
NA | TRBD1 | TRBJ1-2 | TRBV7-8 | CARFSGTGGNYGYTF | TGTGCCAGATTCAGTGGGACAGGGGGTAACTATGGCTACACCTTC
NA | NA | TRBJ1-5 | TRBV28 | CASSLEDQPQHF | TGTGCCAGCAGTTTAGAGGATCAGCCCCAGCATTTT
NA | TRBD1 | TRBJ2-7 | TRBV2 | CASSATGMYEQYF | TGTGCCAGCAGTGCGACAGGGATGTACGAGCAGTACTTC